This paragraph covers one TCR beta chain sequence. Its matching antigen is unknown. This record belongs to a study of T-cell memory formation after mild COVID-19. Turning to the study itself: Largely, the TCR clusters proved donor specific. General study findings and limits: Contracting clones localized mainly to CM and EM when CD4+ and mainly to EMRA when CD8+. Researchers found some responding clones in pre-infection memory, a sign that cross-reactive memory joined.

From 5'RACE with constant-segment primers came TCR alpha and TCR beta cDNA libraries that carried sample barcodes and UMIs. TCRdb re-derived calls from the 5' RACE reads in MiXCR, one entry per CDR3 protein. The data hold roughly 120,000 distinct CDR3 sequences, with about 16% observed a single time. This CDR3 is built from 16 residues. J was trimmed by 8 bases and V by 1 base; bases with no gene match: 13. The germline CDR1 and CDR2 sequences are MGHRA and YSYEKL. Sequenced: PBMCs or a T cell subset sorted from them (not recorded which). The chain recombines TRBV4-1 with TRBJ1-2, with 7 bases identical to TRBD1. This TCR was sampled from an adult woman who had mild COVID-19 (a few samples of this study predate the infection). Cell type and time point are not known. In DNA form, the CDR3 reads TGCGCCAGCAGCCAAGTAACGACAGGGCCCCTAAGAGGCTACACCTTC. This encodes CASSQVTTGPLRGYTF.